These T cell receptor beta chains were read from a single sample in a study of blood T cell repertoires in COVID-19. Generated by immunoSEQ multiplex PCR, the TCRdb table keeps only in-frame clones and is missing some. The table lists more than 150,000 clones, more than 85% of them singletons. The sequenced material came from peripheral blood. These receptor sequences come from a man aged 45-65 years with acute or convalescent COVID-19. CDR3s include the opening cysteine and the closing phenylalanine or tryptophan. The D gene is left open where the match is weak. Not all rows give a size; the values are once, few, many and, for expanded clones, a class.

.,TRBV5-6,TRBJ1-6,.,TGTGCCAGCAGCTTAGGACAGATTAATTCACCCCTCCACTTT,CASSLGQINSPLHF
.,TRBV14,TRBJ2-3,.,TGTGCCAGCAGCCAAGATATAGGCAGGACAACTAGCACAGATACGCAGTATTTT,CASSQDIGRTTSTDTQYF
.,TRBV3-1/TRBV3-2,TRBJ1-4,.,TGTGCCAGCAGCCCCCGTGGGGGCTCATCTAATGAAAAACTGTTTTTT,CASSPRGGSSNEKLFF
TRBD1,TRBV14,TRBJ2-7,.,TGTGCCAGCCGGGGGACAGGGATTCACGAGCAGTACTTC,CASRGTGIHEQYF
.,TRBV3-1/TRBV3-2,TRBJ2-6,.,TGTGCCAGCAGCCAAGATAGCCGGGTTGGGGCCAACGTCCTGACTTTC,CASSQDSRVGANVLTF
.,TRBV7-9,TRBJ2-1,.,TGTGCCAGCTCCTGGGGGCTGGCTGAGCAGTTCTTC,CASSWGLAEQFF
TRBD1,TRBV27,TRBJ1-2,.,TGTGCCACCCGACAGGGAGCCGGCTACACCTTC,CATRQGAGYTF
TRBD2,TRBV12-3/TRBV12-4,TRBJ2-2,.,TGTGCCAGCAGCGTGACTAGCGGCGGGGAGCTGTTTTTT,CASSVTSGGELFF
.,TRBV5-1,TRBJ2-1,.,TGCGCCAGCAGCTACGGGAGCTCCTACAATGAGCAGTTCTTC,CASSYGSSYNEQFF
.,TRBV28,TRBJ1-2,few,TGTGCCAGCAGTTTAAACAGAAAACTCTATGGCTACACCTTC,CASSLNRKLYGYTF
.,TRBV6-2/TRBV6-3,TRBJ1-5,once,TGTGCCAGCAGTTACCTGAGGGAGGCGGATCAGCCCCAGCATTTT,CASSYLREADQPQHF
.,TRBV2,TRBJ2-1,.,TGTGCCAGCAGTGTGGCTAGCAATGAGCAGTTCTTC,CASSVASNEQFF
.,TRBV6-5,TRBJ2-5,.,TGTGCCAGCAGTTACTCGGCTTTCTCGGGGGAGACCCAGTACTTC,CASSYSAFSGETQYF
.,TRBV7-9,TRBJ1-5,.,TGTGCCAGCAGCTTAGACGGGAATCAGCCCCAGCATTTT,CASSLDGNQPQHF
.,TRBV28,TRBJ1-5,.,TGTGCCAGCAGCTCGGTTCTTCGAGGCAATCAGCCCCAGCATTTT,CASSSVLRGNQPQHF
TRBD2,TRBV13,TRBJ2-3,.,TGTGCCAGCAGCTTAAGCGGGGAAGCCCTCAATAGCACAGATACGCAGTATTTT,CASSLSGEALNSTDTQYF
TRBD1,TRBV4-2,TRBJ1-1,.,TGTGCCAGCAGCCAAGATGTCGGACAGGGGATGAACACTGAAGCTTTCTTT,CASSQDVGQGMNTEAFF
.,TRBV10-3,TRBJ1-5,.,TGTGCCATCTCAGCGGGGAATAGCAATCAGCCCCAGCATTTT,CAISAGNSNQPQHF
.,TRBV7-3,TRBJ2-3,.,TGTGCCAGCAGCTCTAGCGGCACAGATACGCAGTATTTT,CASSSSGTDTQYF
.,TRBV7-2,TRBJ2-1,.,TGTGCCAGCAGCTTAGGCACGACGGGGGGCCCTAATGAGCAGTTCTTC,CASSLGTTGGPNEQFF
.,TRBV28,TRBJ1-3,.,TGTGCCAGCAGTTCTTCCTGGACTGTGTCTGGAAACACCATATATTTT,CASSSSWTVSGNTIYF
.,TRBV6-6,TRBJ2-1,.,TGTGCCAGCAGCCACAGGAACTCCTACAATGAGCAGTTCTTC,CASSHRNSYNEQFF
.,TRBV28,TRBJ2-1,.,TGTGCCAGCAGTTTAACACTAGACAATGAGCAGTTCTTC,CASSLTLDNEQFF
.,TRBV28,TRBJ2-7,.,TGTGCCACCACCCAACTTCCGGGAGCCTACGAGCAGTACTTC,CATTQLPGAYEQYF
.,TRBV27,TRBJ2-1,few,TGTGCCAGCAGTAACCCGAGACCGGGGAATGAGCAGTTCTTC,CASSNPRPGNEQFF
.,TRBV29-1,TRBJ1-3,.,TGCAGCGTCTCGGTAGACTCTGGAAACACCATATATTTT,CSVSVDSGNTIYF
.,TRBV5-1,TRBJ2-3,.,TGCGCCAGCAGCTTGGGACAGGCTTTTTCACCACAAACAGATACGCAGTATTTT,CASSLGQAFSPQTDTQYF
.,TRBV27,TRBJ2-1,once,TGTGCCAGCAGTACGGGGGGCGGCTCCTACAATGAGCAGTTCTTC,CASSTGGGSYNEQFF
.,TRBV24-1,TRBJ1-5,.,TGTGCCACCAGTGATTTAGGACTTGATCAGCCCCAGCATTTT,CATSDLGLDQPQHF
TRBD1,TRBV7-3,TRBJ2-2,.,TGTGCCAGCAGCATAGACAGGGCGAACACCGGGGAGCTGTTTTTT,CASSIDRANTGELFF
.,TRBV30,TRBJ2-1,.,TGTGCCTGGACGGTTGGACGGGGGGAGCAGTTCTTC,CAWTVGRGEQFF